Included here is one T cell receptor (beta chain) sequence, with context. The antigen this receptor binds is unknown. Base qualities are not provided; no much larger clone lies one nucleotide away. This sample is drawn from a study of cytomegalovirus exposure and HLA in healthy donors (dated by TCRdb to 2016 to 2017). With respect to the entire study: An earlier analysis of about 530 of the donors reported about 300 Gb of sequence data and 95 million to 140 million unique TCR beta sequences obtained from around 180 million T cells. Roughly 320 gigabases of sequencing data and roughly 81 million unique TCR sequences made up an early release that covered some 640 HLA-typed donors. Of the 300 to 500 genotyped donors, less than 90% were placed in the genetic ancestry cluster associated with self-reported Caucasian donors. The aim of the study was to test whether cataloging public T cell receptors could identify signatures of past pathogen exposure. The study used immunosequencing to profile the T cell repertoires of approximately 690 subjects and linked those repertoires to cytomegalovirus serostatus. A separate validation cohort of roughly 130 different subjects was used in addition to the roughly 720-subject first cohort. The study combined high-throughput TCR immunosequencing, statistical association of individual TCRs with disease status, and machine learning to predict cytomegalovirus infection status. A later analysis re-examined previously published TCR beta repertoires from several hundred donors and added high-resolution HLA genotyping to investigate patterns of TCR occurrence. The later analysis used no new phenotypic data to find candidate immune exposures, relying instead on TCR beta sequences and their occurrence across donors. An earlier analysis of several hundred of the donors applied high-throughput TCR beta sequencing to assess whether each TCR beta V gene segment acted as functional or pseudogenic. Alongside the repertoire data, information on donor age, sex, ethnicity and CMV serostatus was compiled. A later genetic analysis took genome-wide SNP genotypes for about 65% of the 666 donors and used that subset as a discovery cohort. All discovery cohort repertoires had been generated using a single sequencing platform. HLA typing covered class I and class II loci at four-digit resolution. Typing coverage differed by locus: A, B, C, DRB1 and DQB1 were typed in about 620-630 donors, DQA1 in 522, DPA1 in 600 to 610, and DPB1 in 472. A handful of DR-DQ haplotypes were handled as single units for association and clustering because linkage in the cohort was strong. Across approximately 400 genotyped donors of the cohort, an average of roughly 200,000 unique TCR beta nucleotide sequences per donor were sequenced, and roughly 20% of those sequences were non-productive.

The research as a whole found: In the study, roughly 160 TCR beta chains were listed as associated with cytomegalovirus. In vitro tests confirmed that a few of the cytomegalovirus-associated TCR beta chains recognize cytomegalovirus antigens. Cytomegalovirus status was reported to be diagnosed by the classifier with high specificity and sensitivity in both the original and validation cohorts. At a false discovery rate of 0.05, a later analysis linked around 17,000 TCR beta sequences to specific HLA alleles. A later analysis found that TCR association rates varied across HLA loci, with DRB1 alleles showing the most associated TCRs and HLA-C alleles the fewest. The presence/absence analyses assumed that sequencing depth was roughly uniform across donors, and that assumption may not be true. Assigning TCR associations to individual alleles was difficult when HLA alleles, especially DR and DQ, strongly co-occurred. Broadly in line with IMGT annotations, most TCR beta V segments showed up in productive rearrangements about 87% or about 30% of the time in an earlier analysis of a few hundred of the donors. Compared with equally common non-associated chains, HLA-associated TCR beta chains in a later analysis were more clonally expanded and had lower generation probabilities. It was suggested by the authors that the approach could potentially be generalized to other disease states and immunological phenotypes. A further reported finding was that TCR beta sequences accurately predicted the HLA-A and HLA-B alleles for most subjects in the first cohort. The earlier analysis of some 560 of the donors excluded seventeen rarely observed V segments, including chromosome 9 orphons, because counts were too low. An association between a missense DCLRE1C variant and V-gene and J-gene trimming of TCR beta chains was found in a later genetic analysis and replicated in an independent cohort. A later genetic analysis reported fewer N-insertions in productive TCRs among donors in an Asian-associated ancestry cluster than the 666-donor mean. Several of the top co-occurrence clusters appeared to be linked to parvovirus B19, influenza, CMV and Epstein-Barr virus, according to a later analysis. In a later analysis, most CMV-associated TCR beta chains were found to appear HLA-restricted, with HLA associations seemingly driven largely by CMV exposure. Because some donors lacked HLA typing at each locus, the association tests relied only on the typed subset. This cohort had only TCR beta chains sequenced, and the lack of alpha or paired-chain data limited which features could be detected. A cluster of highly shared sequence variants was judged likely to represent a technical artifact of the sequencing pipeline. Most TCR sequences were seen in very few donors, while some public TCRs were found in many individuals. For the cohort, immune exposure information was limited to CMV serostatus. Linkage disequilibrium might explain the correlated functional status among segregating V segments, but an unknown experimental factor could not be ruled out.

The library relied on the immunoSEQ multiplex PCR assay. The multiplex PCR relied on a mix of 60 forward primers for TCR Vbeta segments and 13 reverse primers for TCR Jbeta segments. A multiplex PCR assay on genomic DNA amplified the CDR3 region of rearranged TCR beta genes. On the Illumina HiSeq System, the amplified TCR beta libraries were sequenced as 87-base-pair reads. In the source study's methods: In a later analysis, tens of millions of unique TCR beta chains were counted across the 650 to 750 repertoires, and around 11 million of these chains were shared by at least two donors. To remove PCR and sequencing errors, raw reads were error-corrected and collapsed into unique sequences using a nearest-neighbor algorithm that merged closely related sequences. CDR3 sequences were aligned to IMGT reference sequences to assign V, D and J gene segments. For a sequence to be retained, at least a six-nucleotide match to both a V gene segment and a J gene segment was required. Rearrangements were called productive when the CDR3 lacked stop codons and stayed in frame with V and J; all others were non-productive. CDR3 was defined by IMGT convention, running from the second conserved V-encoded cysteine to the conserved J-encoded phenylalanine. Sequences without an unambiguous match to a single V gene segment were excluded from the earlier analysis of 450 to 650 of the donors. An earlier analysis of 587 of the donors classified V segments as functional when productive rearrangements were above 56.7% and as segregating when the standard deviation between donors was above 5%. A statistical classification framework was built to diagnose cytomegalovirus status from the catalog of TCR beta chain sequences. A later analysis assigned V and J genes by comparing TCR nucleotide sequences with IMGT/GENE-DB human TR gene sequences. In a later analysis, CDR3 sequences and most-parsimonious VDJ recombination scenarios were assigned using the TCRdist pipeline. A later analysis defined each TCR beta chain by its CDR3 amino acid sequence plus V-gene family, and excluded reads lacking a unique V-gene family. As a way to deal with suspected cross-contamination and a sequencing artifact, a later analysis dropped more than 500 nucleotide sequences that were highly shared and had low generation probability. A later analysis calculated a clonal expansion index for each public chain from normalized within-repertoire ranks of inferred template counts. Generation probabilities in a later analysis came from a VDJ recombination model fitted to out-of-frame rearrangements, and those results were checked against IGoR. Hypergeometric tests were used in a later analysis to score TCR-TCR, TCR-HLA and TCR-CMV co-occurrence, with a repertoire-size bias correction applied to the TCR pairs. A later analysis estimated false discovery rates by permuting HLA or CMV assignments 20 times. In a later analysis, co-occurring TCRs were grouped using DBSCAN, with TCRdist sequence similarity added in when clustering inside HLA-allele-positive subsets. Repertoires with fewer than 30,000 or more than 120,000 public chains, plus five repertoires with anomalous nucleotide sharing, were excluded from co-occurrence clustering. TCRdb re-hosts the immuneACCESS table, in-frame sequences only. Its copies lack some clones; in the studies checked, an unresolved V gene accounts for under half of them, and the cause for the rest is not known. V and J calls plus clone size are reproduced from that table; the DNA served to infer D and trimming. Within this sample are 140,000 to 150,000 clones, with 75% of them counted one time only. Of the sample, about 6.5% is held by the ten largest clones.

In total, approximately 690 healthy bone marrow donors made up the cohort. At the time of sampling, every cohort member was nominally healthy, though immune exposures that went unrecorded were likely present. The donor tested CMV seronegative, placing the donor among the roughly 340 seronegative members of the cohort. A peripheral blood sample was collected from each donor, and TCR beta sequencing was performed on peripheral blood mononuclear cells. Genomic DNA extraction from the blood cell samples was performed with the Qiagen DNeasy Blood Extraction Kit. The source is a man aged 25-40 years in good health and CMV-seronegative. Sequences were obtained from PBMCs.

The nucleotide sequence reads as follows: TGTGCCAGCAGTCTTAAAGGGACAGGGTCCTCCTACAATGAGCAGTTCTTC. This sequence encodes CASSLKGTGSSYNEQFF. The sequence joins TRBV28 to TRBJ2-1, and 9 junctional nucleotides match TRBD1. The germline V gene specifies MDHEN as CDR1 and SYDVKM as CDR2. V is cut back by 5 bases and J by 0 bases, with 8 bases in the junction unmatched. The CDR3, cysteine through phenylalanine, is 17 amino acids long. The read is trimmed to its CDR3 DNA, 51 bases read in frame from base 1.